These 13 T cell receptor beta chains came from one sample sequenced in a study of human T cells and chemical hapten exposure. Time point in this sample: pre-sensitization, week 0. Stated treatment: therapeutic diphenylcyclopropenone sensitization with weekly scalp DPC. Unfractionated whole blood was the source of the extracted total RNA. TCRdb redid the calling of the RACE reads with MiXCR, one entry per CDR3 protein. The sample records tens of thousands of distinct CDR3 sequences, approximately 10% being singletons. The specimen comprised whole blood, sampled in connection with sensitization to the hapten diphenylcyclopropenone (DPC). Receptor source: a man aged 45 to 65 with alopecia areata. Some clones in this sample may be carry-over from other donors' samples.

The table lists this clonotype with many counts. The chain recombines TRBV28 with TRBJ2-3; D gene uncertain. The CDR3 is 12 amino acids. Trimming stripped 3 bases from V and 7 bases from J, with 8 bases between. Germline CDR1 MDHEN, CDR2 SYDVKM. The CDR3 loop is CASSLAGYTQYF. The CDR3 DNA reads TGTGCCAGCAGTTTGGCCGGTTATACGCAGTATTTT.

The chain couples TRBV29-1 to TRBJ2-7, with D perhaps matching TRBD1 or TRBD2 (5 bases each). The germline V gene has CDR1 SQVTM and CDR2 ANQGSEA. V shed 7 bases and J shed 7 bases, with 17 bases lying between them. This CDR3 has 12 amino acids. CDR3 amino acids: CSATIGTAEQYF. The CDR3 DNA is TGCAGCGCAACAATAGGGACGGCTGAGCAGTACTTC.

This clonotype was seen many times. The CDR3 region has the DNA TGCAGTGCCCAGAGGGCTAGCGGTGAGGGGACAGATACGCAGTATTTT. Protein sequence: CSAQRASGEGTDTQYF. This chain connects TRBV20-1 to TRBJ2-3; 7 bases fit TRBD2. Germline CDR1 and CDR2: DFQATT and SNEGSKA (reference sequence). V dropped 6 bases and J dropped 3; count of bases not matched to a gene: 15. The CDR3 contains 16 residues.

There are a few counts of this clonotype. This chain links TRBV20-1 with TRBJ2-7; 11 bases fit TRBD2. Germline V gene lookup returns CDR1 DFQATT and CDR2 SNEGSKA (reference sequence). After removal of 2 bases from V and 5 bases from J, the junction contained 8 bases not matched to a gene. There are 15 residues in the CDR3. The CDR3 region has the DNA TGCAGTGCTAGATCCCTGACTAGCGGGAAGGACGAGCAGTACTTC. Its translation: CSARSLTSGKDEQYF.

This rearrangement joins TRBV29-1 to TRBJ1-2; tentative D call: TRBD1 (6 bases). The germline V gene has CDR1 SQVTM and CDR2 ANQGSEA. Trimming removed 4 bases from V and 5 bases from J, with 20 bases in between. The CDR3 has 15 residues. This CDR3 is CSVAGHRATSYGYTF. CDR3 coding DNA: TGCAGCGTTGCGGGACACCGGGCTACCTCTTATGGCTACACCTTC.

This clonotype was detected a few times. The chain joins TRBV30 to TRBJ2-5; 9 bases align to TRBD2. The CDR3 spans 13 residues. From germline, CDR1 is GTSNPN and CDR2 SVGIG (reference sequence). The CDR3: CASSGREQETQYF. CDR3 DNA sequence: TGTGCAAGTAGCGGGAGAGAACAAGAGACCCAGTACTTC.

This clonotype was found many times. This sequence joins TRBV29-1 and TRBJ2-5, with 8 nucleotides matching TRBD2. Trimming removed 5 bases from V and 5 bases from J; junction bases left unmatched: 4. The V gene's germline CDR1 is SQVTM and CDR2 ANQGSEA. The CDR3 has 12 residues. The CDR3 is CSVLSGVETQYF. The CDR3, as DNA: TGCAGCGTTCTTAGCGGGGTGGAGACCCAGTACTTC.

This clonotype was seen more than once but under ten times. Germline and junction disagree at one end, which may indicate a read error. V and J are TRBV7-9 and TRBJ2-1; TRBD1 might be the D (5 bases). Germline V gene sequence: CDR1 SEHNR, CDR2 FQNEAQ (reference sequence). The CDR3 consists of 12 residues. The CDR3 DNA follows: TGTGCCAGCAGCCGAGACAGCAATGAGCGGTTCTTC. It translates to CASSRDSNERFF. The variable domain in full, completed from reference TRBV7-9 and TRBJ2-1, reads DTGVSQNPRHKITKRGQNVTFRCDPISEHNRLYWYRQTLGQGPEFLTYFQNEAQLEKSRLLSDRFSAERPKGSFSTLEIQRTEQGDSAMYLCASSRDSNERFFGPGTRLTVL.

The chain uses TRBV29-1 and TRBJ2-3; weak D call: TRBD1 (5 bases). Germline assignment: CDR1 SQVTM and CDR2 ANQGSEA. This CDR3 is built from 15 residues. Trimming pared 8 bases from V and 2 bases from J, leaving 20 bases between. CDR3 nucleotides: TGCAGCCTGACTCAGGGCAGTCGACTCACAGATACGCAGTATTTT. Translated: CSLTQGSRLTDTQYF.

The table lists this clonotype with many counts. V gene TRBV5-1 combines with J gene TRBJ2-1, with TRBD2 identical over 10 bases. The CDR3 is 17 residues long. Unmatched junction bases numbered 14, after V lost 4 bases and J lost 7 bases. The germline CDR1 and CDR2 sequences are SGHRS and YFSETQ. CDR3 region: CASSPGRGAGGRNEQFF. In DNA form, the CDR3 reads TGCGCCAGCAGCCCTGGCCGGGGAGCGGGAGGGCGGAATGAGCAGTTCTTC.

The sample holds many counts of this clonotype. The chain is built from TRBV29-1 and TRBJ2-1, with 14 bases aligning to TRBD2. Per germline, CDR1 SQVTM and CDR2 ANQGSEA. This CDR3 region has 14 residues. Trimming cost V 7 bases and J 9 bases; bases outside gene matches: 8. The CDR3 bases are TGCAGCGAAGGGACTAGCGGGAGAGGGGGTGAGCAGTTCTTC. Protein sequence: CSEGTSGRGGEQFF.

There are a few counts of this clonotype. This sequence joins TRBV20-1 and TRBJ2-5, with 8 bases identical to TRBD2. The V segment lost 3 bases and the J segment 5 bases; nucleotides outside the gene matches: 8. The CDR3 is made up of 14 amino acids. The V gene's germline CDR1 is DFQATT and CDR2 SNEGSKA (reference sequence). The CDR3 sequence: CSASERSGSETQYF. For the CDR3, the DNA is TGCAGTGCTAGTGAAAGAAGCGGGAGTGAGACCCAGTACTTC.

Ten or more counts support this clonotype. This sequence joins TRBV20-1 and TRBJ2-3, with 10 bases matching TRBD2. The CDR3 consists of 15 residues. CDR1 and CDR2 from the germline V gene are DFQATT and SNEGSKA (reference sequence). The ends lost 6 bases at V and 2 bases at J; junction bases unmatched: 8. The CDR3 region is CSASQLAGTTDTQYF. CDR3 nucleotides: TGCAGTGCGTCCCAACTAGCGGGAACCACAGATACGCAGTATTTT.